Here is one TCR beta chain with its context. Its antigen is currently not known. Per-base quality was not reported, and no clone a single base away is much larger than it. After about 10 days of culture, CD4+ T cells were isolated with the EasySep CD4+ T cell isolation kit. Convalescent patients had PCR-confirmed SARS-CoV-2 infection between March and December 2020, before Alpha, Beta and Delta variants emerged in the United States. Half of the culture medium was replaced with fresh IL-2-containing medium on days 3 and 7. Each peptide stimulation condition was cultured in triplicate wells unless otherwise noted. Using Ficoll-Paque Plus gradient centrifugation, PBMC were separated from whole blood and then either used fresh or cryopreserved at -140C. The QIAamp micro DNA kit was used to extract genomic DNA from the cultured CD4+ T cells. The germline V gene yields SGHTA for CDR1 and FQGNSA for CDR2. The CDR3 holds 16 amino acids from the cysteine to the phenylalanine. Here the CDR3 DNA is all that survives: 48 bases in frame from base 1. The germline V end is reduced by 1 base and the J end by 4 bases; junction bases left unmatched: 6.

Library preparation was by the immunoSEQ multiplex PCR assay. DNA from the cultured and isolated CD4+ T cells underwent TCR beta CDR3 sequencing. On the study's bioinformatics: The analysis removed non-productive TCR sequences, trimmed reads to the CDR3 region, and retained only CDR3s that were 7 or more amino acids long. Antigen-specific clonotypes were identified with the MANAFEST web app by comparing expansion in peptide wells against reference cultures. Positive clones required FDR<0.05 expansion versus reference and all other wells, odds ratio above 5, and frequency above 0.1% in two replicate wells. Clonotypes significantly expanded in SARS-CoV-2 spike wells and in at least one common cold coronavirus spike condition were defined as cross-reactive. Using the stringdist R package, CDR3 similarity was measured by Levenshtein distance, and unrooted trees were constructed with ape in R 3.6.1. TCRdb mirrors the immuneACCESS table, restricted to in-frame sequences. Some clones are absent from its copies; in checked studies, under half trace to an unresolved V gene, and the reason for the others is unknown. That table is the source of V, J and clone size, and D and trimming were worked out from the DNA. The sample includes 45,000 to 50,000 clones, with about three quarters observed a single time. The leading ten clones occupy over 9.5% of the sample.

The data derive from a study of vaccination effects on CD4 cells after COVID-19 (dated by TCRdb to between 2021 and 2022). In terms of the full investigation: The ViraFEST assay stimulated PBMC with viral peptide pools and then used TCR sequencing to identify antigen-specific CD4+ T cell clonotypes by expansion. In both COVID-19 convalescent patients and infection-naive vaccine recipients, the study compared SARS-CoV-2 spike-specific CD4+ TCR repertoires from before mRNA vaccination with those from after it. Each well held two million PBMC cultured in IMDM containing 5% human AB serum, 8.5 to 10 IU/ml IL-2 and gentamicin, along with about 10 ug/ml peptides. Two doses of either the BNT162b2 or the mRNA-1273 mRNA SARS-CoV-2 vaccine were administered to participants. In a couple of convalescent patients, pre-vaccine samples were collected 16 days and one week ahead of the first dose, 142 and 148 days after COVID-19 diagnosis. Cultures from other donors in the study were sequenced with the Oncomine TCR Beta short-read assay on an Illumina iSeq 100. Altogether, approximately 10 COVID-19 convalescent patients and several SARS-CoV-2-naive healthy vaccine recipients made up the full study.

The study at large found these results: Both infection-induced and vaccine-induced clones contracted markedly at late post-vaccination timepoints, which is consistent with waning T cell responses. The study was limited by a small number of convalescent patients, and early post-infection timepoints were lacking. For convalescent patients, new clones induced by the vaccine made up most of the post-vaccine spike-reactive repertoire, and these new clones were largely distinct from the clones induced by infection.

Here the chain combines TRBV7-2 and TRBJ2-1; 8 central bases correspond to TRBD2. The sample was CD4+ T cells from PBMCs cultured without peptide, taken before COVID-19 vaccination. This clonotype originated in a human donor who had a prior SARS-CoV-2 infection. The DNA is TGTGCCAGCAGCTTAGATTCGCGGGGGGTTTACAATGAGCAGTTCTTC. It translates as CASSLDSRGVYNEQFF.